The 5 T cell receptor beta chains listed next were all sequenced from one sample in a study of cytomegalovirus exposure and HLA in healthy donors. Vbeta (60) and Jbeta (13) primers were used in the PCR. Assay used: immunoSEQ multiplex PCR; TCRdb lists only in-frame clones, some missing. The sample includes approximately 190,000 clones, roughly 80% of them seen just once. Sequencing was performed on PBMCs. The receptors shown here come from a young woman in good health and CMV-seronegative.

Concerning this clone: One junction end does not reproduce the germline sequence, and a read error may be involved. The identical CDR3 is also encoded by other nucleotide sequences in the sample. The V and J genes are TRBV7-9 and TRBJ2-7; possibly TRBD1 for D (6 bases). The CDR3 consists of 12 residues. From germline, CDR1 is SEHNR and CDR2 FQNEAQ (reference sequence). The chain's CDR3 is CSSSLTGYEQYF. CDR3 nucleotides: TGTTCCAGCAGCTTGACAGGTTACGAGCAGTACTTC.

This chain uses TRBV28 with TRBJ2-5, with 9 nucleotides matching TRBD2. Per germline, CDR1 MDHEN and CDR2 SYDVKM. CDR3 size: 14 residues. The V segment lost 5 bases and the J segment 0 bases; nucleotides outside the gene matches: 1. The CDR3, as DNA: TGTGCCAGCAGTCTAGCGGGAAACCAAGAGACCCAGTACTTC. Amino acids: CASSLAGNQETQYF.

The chain employs TRBV7-2 and TRBJ1-2, with a weak D call TRBD1 (6 bases). The CDR3 is 15 residues long. V was trimmed by 0 bases and J by 4 bases, leaving 12 bases between them. Looked up from germline, CDR1 is SGHTA and CDR2 is FQGNSA. This CDR3 reads CASSLASGQTYGYTF. CDR3 coding DNA: TGTGCCAGCAGCTTAGCCTCCGGACAGACCTATGGCTACACCTTC.

The V call is TRBV5-6, the J call TRBJ1-4; D is unclear. The CDR3 has 14 residues. Trimming cost V 2 bases and J 0 bases, with 5 bases left between them. Germline CDR1 is SGHDT and CDR2 is YYEEEE. The CDR3 DNA follows: TGTGCCAGCAGCTTACTGTCAACTAATGAAAAACTGTTTTTT. Amino acid sequence: CASSLLSTNEKLFF.

V gene TRBV19 combines with J gene TRBJ2-5; D is possibly TRBD1 (6 bases). V lost 6 bases and J lost 1, with 15 bases in between. Looked up from germline, CDR1 is LNHDA and CDR2 is SQIVND (reference sequence). The CDR3 totals 15 residues. The CDR3 DNA reads as TGTGCCAGTAGACCCAAATCAGGGGCCCAAGAGACCCAGTACTTC. Encoded protein: CASRPKSGAQETQYF.